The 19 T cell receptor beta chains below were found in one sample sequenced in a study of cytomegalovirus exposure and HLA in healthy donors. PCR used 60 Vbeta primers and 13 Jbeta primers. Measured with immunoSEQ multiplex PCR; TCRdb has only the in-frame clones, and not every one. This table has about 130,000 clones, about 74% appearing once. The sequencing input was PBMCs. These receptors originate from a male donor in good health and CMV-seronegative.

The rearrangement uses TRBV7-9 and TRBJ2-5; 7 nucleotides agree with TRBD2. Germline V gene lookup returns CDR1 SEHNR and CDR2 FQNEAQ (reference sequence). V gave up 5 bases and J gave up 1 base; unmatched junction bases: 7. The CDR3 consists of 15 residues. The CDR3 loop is CASSGEAGIQETQYF. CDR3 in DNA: TGTGCCAGCAGCGGGGAAGCGGGGATCCAAGAGACCCAGTACTTC.

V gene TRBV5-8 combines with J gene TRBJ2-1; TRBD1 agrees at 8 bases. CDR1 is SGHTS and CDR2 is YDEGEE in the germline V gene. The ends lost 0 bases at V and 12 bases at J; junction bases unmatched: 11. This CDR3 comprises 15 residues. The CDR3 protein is CASSLEGTGLTLQFF. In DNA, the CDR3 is TGTGCCAGCAGCTTGGAGGGGACAGGATTGACGTTGCAGTTCTTC.

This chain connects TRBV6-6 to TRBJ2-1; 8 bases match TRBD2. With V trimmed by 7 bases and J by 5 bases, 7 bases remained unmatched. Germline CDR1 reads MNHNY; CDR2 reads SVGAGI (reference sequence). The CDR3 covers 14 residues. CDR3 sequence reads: CASIRLAGNNEQFF. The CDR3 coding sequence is TGTGCCAGCATAAGGTTAGCGGGGAACAATGAGCAGTTCTTC.

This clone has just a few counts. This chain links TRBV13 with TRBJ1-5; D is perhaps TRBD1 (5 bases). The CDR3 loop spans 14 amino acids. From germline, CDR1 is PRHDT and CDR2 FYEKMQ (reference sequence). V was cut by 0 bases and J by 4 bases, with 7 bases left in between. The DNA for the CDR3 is TGTGCCAGCAGCTTAGGGGGGGGAAATCAGCCCCAGCATTTT. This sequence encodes CASSLGGGNQPQHF.

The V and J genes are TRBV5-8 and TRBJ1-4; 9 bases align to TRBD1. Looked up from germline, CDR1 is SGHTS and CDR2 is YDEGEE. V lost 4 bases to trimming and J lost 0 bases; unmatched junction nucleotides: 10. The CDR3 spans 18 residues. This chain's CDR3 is CASSTWGQGRTTNEKLFF. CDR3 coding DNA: TGTGCCAGCAGCACCTGGGGACAGGGACGAACAACTAATGAAAAACTGTTTTTT.

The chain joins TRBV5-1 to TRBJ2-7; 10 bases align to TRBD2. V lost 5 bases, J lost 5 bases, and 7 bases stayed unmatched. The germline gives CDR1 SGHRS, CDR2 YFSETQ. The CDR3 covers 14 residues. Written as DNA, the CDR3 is TGCGCCAGCAGAGCTAGCGGGAGTCGGCACGAGCAGTACTTC. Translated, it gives CASRASGSRHEQYF. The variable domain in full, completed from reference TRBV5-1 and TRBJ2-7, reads KAGVTQTPRYLIKTRGQQVTLSCSPISGHRSVSWYQQTPGQGLQFLFEYFSETQRNKGNFPGRFSGRQFSNSRSEMNVSTLELGDSALYLCASRASGSRHEQYFGPGTRLTVT.

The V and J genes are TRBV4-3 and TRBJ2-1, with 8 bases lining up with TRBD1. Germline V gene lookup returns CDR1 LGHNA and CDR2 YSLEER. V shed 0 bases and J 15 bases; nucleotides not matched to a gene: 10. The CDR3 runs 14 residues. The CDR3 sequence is CASSQDADRGERFF. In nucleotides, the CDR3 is TGCGCCAGCAGCCAAGACGCTGACAGGGGAGAACGGTTCTTC.

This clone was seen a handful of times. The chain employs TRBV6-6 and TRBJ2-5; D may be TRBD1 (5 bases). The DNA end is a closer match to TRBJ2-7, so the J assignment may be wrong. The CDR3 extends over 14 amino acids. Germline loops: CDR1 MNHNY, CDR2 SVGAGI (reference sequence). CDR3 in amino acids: CASSYRGSGYEQYF. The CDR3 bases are TGTGCCAGCAGTTATAGGGGCAGTGGCTACGAGCAGTACTTC.

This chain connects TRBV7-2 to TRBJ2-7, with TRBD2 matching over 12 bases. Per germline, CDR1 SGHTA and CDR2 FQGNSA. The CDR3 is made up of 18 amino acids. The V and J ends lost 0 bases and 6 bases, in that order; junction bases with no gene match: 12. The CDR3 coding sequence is TGTGCCAGCAGCTTAGCGGTGCCTAGCGGGGGGGGTCCCGTCGAGCAGTACTTC. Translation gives CASSLAVPSGGGPVEQYF.

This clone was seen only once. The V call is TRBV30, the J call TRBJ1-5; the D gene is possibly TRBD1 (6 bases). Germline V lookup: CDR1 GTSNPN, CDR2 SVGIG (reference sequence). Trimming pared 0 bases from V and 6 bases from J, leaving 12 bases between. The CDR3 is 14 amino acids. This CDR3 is CAWSVGGAGQPQHF. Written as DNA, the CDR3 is TGTGCCTGGAGTGTCGGGGGGGCTGGTCAGCCCCAGCATTTT.

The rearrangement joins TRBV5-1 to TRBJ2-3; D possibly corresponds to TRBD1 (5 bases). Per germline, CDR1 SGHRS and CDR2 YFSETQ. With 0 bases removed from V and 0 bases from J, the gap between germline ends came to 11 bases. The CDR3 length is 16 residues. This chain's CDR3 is CASSLVTVSSTDTQYF. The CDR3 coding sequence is TGCGCCAGCAGCTTGGTGACAGTGTCTAGCACAGATACGCAGTATTTT.

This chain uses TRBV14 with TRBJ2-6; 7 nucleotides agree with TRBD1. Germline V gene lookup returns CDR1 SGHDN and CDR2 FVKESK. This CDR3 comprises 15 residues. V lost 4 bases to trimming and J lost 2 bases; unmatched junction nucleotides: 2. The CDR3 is CASSPDRAGANVLTF. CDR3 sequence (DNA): TGTGCCAGCAGCCCAGACAGGGCTGGGGCCAACGTCCTGACTTTC. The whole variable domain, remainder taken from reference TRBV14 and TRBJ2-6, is EAGVTQFPSHSVIEKGQTVTLRCDPISGHDNLYWYRRVMGKEIKFLLHFVKESKQDESGMPNNRFLAERTGGTYSTLKVQPAELEDSGVYFCASSPDRAGANVLTFGAGSRLTVL.

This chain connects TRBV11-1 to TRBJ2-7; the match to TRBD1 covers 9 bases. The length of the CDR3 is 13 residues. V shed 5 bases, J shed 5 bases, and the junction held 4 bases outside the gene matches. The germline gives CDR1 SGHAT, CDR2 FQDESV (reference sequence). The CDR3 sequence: CASSQDRGDEQYF. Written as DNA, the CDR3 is TGTGCCAGCAGCCAGGACAGGGGTGACGAGCAGTACTTC.

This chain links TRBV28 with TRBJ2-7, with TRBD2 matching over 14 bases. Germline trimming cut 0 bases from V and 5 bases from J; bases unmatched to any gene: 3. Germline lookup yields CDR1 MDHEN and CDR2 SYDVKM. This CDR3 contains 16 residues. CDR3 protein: CASSLWRTSGRNEQYF. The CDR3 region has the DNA TGTGCCAGCAGTTTATGGAGGACTAGCGGGAGGAACGAGCAGTACTTC.

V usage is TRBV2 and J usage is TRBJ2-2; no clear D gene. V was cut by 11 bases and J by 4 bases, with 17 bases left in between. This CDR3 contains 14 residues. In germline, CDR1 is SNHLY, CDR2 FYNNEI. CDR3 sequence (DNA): TGTGCCGGCCAAACCCAGGCGAGCACCGGGGAGCTGTTTTTT. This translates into CAGQTQASTGELFF.

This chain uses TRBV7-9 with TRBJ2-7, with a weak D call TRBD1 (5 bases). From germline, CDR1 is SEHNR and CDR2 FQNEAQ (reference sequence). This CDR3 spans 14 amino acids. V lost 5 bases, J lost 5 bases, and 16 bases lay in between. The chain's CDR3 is CASSPGAYLDEQYF. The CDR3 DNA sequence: TGTGCCAGCAGCCCTGGGGCATACCTCGACGAGCAGTACTTC. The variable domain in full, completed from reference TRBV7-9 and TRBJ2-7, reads DTGVSQNPRHKITKRGQNVTFRCDPISEHNRLYWYRQTLGQGPEFLTYFQNEAQLEKSRLLSDRFSAERPKGSFSTLEIQRTEQGDSAMYLCASSPGAYLDEQYFGPGTRLTVT.

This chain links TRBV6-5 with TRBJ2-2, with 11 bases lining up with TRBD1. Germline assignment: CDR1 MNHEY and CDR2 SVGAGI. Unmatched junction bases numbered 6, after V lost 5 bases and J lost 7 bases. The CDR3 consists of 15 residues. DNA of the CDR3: TGTGCCAGCAGTCAGGACAGGGGGCAGTTCGGGGAGCTGTTTTTT. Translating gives CASSQDRGQFGELFF.

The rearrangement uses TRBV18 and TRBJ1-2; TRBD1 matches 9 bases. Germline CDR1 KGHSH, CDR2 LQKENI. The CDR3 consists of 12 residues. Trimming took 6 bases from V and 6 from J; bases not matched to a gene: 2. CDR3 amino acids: CASSRDRDGYTF. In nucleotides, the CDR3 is TGTGCCAGCTCCCGGGACAGGGATGGCTACACCTTC.

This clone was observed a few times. For the CDR3, the DNA is TGTGCCAGCAGTGATGTCGGGGTAGCGGGGGGCCCCTACAATGAGCAGTTCTTC. Its protein is CASSDVGVAGGPYNEQFF. This chain connects TRBV2 to TRBJ2-1; 10 positions agree with TRBD2. This CDR3 comprises 18 residues. Germline trimming cut 3 bases from V and 2 bases from J; bases unmatched to any gene: 10. Germline-derived CDR1 and CDR2 are SNHLY and FYNNEI. Full variable domain (remainder filled in from reference TRBV2 and TRBJ2-1): EPEVTQTPSHQVTQMGQEVILRCVPISNHLYFYWYRQILGQKVEFLVSFYNNEISEKSEIFDDQFSVERPDGSNFTLKIRSTKLEDSAMYFCASSDVGVAGGPYNEQFFGPGTRLTVL.